Each of the 18 T cell receptor beta chains below was sequenced from the same sample in a study of T cell changes during pregnancy in multiple sclerosis. Data came from immunoSEQ multiplex PCR; TCRdb stores just in-frame clones and leaves some out. The table shows around 36,000 clones, with 90% to 95% occurring only once. The specimen comprised peripheral blood, sampled before pregnancy. These receptor sequences come from a female donor with multiple sclerosis, enrolled in a pregnancy study.

The chain recombines TRBV7-2 with TRBJ2-5; D unresolved. This CDR3 is built from 14 residues. V lost 1 base and J lost 2, with 8 bases in between. Germline CDR1 and CDR2: SGHTA and FQGNSA. The CDR3 DNA reads TGTGCCAGCAGCTTAGGGTCTATTCAAGAGACCCAGTACTTC. Translated: CASSLGSIQETQYF. Complete variable domain (other parts from reference TRBV7-2 and TRBJ2-5): GAGVSQSPSNKVTEKGKDVELRCDPISGHTALYWYRQSLGQGLEFLIYFQGNSAPDKSGLPSDRFSAERTGGSVSTLTIQRTQQEDSAVYLCASSLGSIQETQYFGPGTRLLVL.

This chain joins TRBV6-5 and TRBJ1-1; D uncertain. The CDR3 runs 12 residues. Trimming shortened V by 2 bases and J by 11 bases, and 12 bases separated the two germline ends. CDR1 is MNHEY and CDR2 is SVGAGI in the germline V gene. The DNA for the CDR3 is TGTGCCAGCAGTTACGGAGTGGGAGGCGCTTTCTTT. Its protein is CASSYGVGGAFF.

V usage is TRBV30 and J usage is TRBJ2-7; D uncertain. The CDR3 spans 16 residues. Germline CDR1 is GTSNPN and CDR2 is SVGIG (reference sequence). Trimming removed 4 bases from V and 6 bases from J, with 25 bases in between. This CDR3 reads CAWIAIPQNTVGEQYF. The CDR3 DNA reads TGTGCCTGGATTGCAATACCACAGAACACCGTTGGCGAGCAGTACTTC.

The CDR3 loop reads CAISGTGGSTDTQYF. The CDR3 nucleotides read TGTGCCATCAGTGGGACAGGGGGGTCCACAGATACGCAGTATTTT. This rearrangement joins TRBV10-3 to TRBJ2-3, with 10 bases lining up with TRBD1. J was trimmed by 2 bases and V by 4 bases; bases with no gene match: 3. Germline V lookup: CDR1 ENHRY, CDR2 SYGVKD. The CDR3 is 15 residues long.

V gene TRBV5-6 combines with J gene TRBJ2-7; D possibly corresponds to TRBD2 (5 bases). Germline CDR1 is SGHDT and CDR2 is YYEEEE. The CDR3 has 14 amino acids. With 0 bases removed from V and 3 bases from J, the gap between germline ends came to 10 bases. The DNA of the CDR3 is TGTGCCAGCAGCTTGGATACACTAGGCTACGAGCAGTACTTC. It codes for CASSLDTLGYEQYF.

V usage is TRBV5-1 and J usage is TRBJ1-1, with TRBD1 as a possible D gene (6 bases). Between the trimmed V and J ends, which lost 2 bases and 5 bases, there was a span of 10 bases. The CDR3 runs to 13 residues. The germline V gene has CDR1 SGHRS and CDR2 YFSETQ. The CDR3 loop is CASSFPGETEAFF. CDR3 nucleotide sequence: TGCGCCAGCAGCTTCCCAGGGGAGACTGAAGCTTTCTTT.

The CDR3 DNA reads as TGTGCCAGCAGTGGTGGGGGCGGCACAGATACGCAGTATTTT. Translated, it gives CASSGGGGTDTQYF. The V call is TRBV6-4, the J call TRBJ2-3; D may be TRBD1 (6 bases). From germline, CDR1 is MRHNA and CDR2 SNTAGT. Trimming took off 4 bases at V and 1 base at J, with 9 bases between the two ends. This CDR3 is 14 amino acids long.

The chain uses TRBV10-1 and TRBJ2-5, with 7 bases matching TRBD2. Germline CDR1 reads WNHNN; CDR2 reads SYGVQD (reference sequence). This CDR3 is 16 amino acids long. The trim removed 0 bases at V and 4 bases at J, leaving 8 bases unmatched. CDR3 sequence: CASSESLAGGGETQYF. DNA of the CDR3: TGCGCCAGCAGTGAGTCCTTAGCGGGCGGTGGAGAGACCCAGTACTTC.

A remark on this clone: Other DNA sequences from this sample encode an identical CDR3 as well. The V and J genes are TRBV30 and TRBJ1-3; tentative D call: TRBD1 (6 bases). Germline CDR1 is GTSNPN and CDR2 is SVGIG (reference sequence). Deletions cut 0 bases from V and 5 bases from J, with 20 bases between. The CDR3 is 17 amino acids. The CDR3 nucleotides read TGTGCCTGGAGTGTACGTCCGGGGGGCCTCGTCCGAAACACCATATATTTT. Translation: CAWSVRPGGLVRNTIYF.

The rearrangement joins TRBV27 to TRBJ2-7, with D possibly TRBD2 on 6 matching bases. V was cut by 0 bases and J by 6 bases, with 12 bases left in between. This CDR3 contains 14 residues. Germline CDR1 reads MNHEY; CDR2 reads SMNVEV (reference sequence). The CDR3 here is CASSLSLGLSEQYF. CDR3 bases: TGTGCCAGCAGTTTATCCCTCGGACTATCCGAGCAGTACTTC.

This chain joins TRBV5-1 and TRBJ2-1; 7 nucleotides agree with TRBD2. The CDR3 is 16 residues long. Germline V lookup: CDR1 SGHRS, CDR2 YFSETQ. The trim removed 0 bases at V and 4 bases at J, leaving 7 bases unmatched. The DNA for the CDR3 is TGCGCCAGCAGCTTGGAGACCGGGACTATATACAATGAGCAGTTCTTC. It specifies CASSLETGTIYNEQFF.

J is TRBJ2-7 and V is TRBV7-6, with a possible D match to TRBD2 (5 bases). V shed 5 bases and J shed 2 bases, with 13 bases lying between them. The CDR3 has 14 residues. CDR1 SGHVS and CDR2 FNYEAQ come from the germline V gene. CDR3 sequence: CASSPSLATYEQYF. CDR3 coding DNA: TGTGCCAGCAGCCCCAGCCTAGCCACCTACGAGCAGTACTTC.

A single count supports this clone. The chain recombines TRBV5-1 with TRBJ2-7; D is unresolved. Germline CDR1 reads SGHRS; CDR2 reads YFSETQ. The CDR3 is made up of 13 amino acids. The V and J ends lost 0 bases and 7 bases respectively, with 11 bases between them. The CDR3 sequence is CASSLVPDGEQYF. CDR3 nucleotide sequence: TGCGCCAGCAGCTTGGTTCCCGACGGGGAGCAGTACTTC.

This chain joins TRBV6-5 and TRBJ1-6; 7 bases are shared with TRBD1. Germline V CDR1 and CDR2: MNHEY, SVGAGI. The CDR3 is 15 amino acids. J was trimmed by 10 bases and V by 4 bases; bases with no gene match: 10. CDR3 protein: CASSFRQGSGSPLHF. DNA of the CDR3: TGTGCCAGCAGTTTCAGACAGGGTTCAGGCTCACCCCTCCACTTT.

The rearrangement links TRBV29-1 to TRBJ2-1, with 8 bases identical to TRBD2. Germline V gene sequence: CDR1 SQVTM, CDR2 ANQGSEA. Trimming took 4 bases from V and 1 from J; bases not matched to a gene: 6. This CDR3 contains 15 residues. The CDR3 region has the DNA TGCAGCGTTGGGTTCCTAGCGGGTTCCTACAATGAGCAGTTCTTC. Its protein product is CSVGFLAGSYNEQFF.

This clone occurred once. This sequence joins TRBV27 and TRBJ2-3, with 11 bases aligning to TRBD2. The V segment lost 5 bases and the J segment 5 bases; nucleotides outside the gene matches: 3. The germline CDR1 and CDR2 sequences are MNHEY and SMNVEV (reference sequence). The CDR3 covers 14 residues. The CDR3 loop reads CASSRGTSGDTQYF. CDR3 nucleotides: TGTGCCAGCAGTCGGGGGACTAGCGGAGATACGCAGTATTTT.

The rearrangement uses TRBV11-2 and TRBJ2-7; 8 positions agree with TRBD2. V trimming: 5 bases; J trimming: 2 bases; junction bases outside the gene matches: 8. The CDR3 extends over 15 amino acids. The V gene's germline CDR1 is SGHAT and CDR2 FQNNGV. The CDR3 DNA reads TGTGCCAGCAGCCGGATCGGACTAGCCGCCTACGAGCAGTACTTC. Protein: CASSRIGLAAYEQYF. Full variable domain (remainder filled in from reference TRBV11-2 and TRBJ2-7): EAGVAQSPRYKIIEKRQSVAFWCNPISGHATLYWYQQILGQGPKLLIQFQNNGVVDDSQLPKDRFSAERLKGVDSTLKIQPAKLEDSAVYLCASSRIGLAAYEQYFGPGTRLTVT.

The CDR3 sequence: CASSLGLAGDDEQFF. DNA for the CDR3: TGTGCCAGCAGCTTGGGACTAGCGGGAGACGATGAGCAGTTCTTC. The rearrangement joins TRBV5-4 to TRBJ2-1; 12 bases agree with TRBD2. The CDR3 has 15 residues. V shed 0 bases, J shed 8 bases, and the junction held 3 bases outside the gene matches. In germline, CDR1 is SGHNT, CDR2 YYREEE (reference sequence). The variable domain in full, completed from reference TRBV5-4 and TRBJ2-1, reads ETGVTQSPTHLIKTRGQQVTLRCSSQSGHNTVSWYQQALGQGPQFIFQYYREEENGRGNFPPRFSGLQFPNYSSELNVNALELDDSALYLCASSLGLAGDDEQFFGPGTRLTVL.